The 20 T cell receptor beta chains given below trace back to one sample, sequenced in a study of T cells after yellow fever vaccination. TCRdb passed the 5' RACE reads through MiXCR, listing each CDR3 protein once. The table lists 100,000 to 150,000 distinct CDR3 sequences, roughly 7.2% of them singletons, with 2.7% in the top ten. Material: CD4+ T cells sorted from PBMCs, obtained roughly 47 days after the first yellow fever vaccination. Source of these receptors: a man younger than 35 who received the YFV17D yellow fever vaccine.

This clonotype was observed many times. Here the CDR3 DNA reads TGCAGTGCTAGAGAGGAACAGAACTCCTACGAGCAGTACTTC. It specifies CSAREEQNSYEQYF. The V gene is TRBV20-1, the J gene TRBJ2-7, with D uncertain. Trimming stripped 0 bases from V and 0 bases from J, with 9 bases between. CDR3 length: 14 amino acids. Germline CDR1 DFQATT, CDR2 SNEGSKA (reference sequence).

The rearrangement joins TRBV12-2 to TRBJ2-3; TRBD1, the table's D call, lacks a check against the DNA. TRBV12-2 is marked as a pseudogene. The CDR3 runs 13 residues. The CDR3 coding sequence is TGTGCAAGTCGGCGGGGCCGGGCAGATACGCAGTATTTT. Its protein product is CASRRGRADTQYF.

This clonotype came up many times. The chain is built from TRBV27 and TRBJ2-1; 8 nucleotides agree with TRBD2. This CDR3 region has 13 residues. V lost 7 bases to trimming and J lost 3 bases; unmatched junction nucleotides: 2. CDR1 and CDR2 (germline): MNHEY, SMNVEV (reference sequence). CDR3 protein: CASNAGGYNEQFF. The CDR3 DNA is TGTGCCAGCAACGCGGGGGGCTACAATGAGCAGTTCTTC.

This clonotype was seen repeatedly, ten times or more. The rearrangement uses TRBV19 and TRBJ1-1; D might be TRBD1 (6 bases). Trimming left V 7 bases short and J 1 base short, with 10 bases between. The CDR3 runs to 13 residues. Germline V gives CDR1 LNHDA, CDR2 SQIVND (reference sequence). The chain's CDR3 is CASTTGANTEAFF. CDR3 nucleotides: TGTGCCAGTACCACGGGGGCGAACACTGAAGCTTTCTTT.

This clonotype was counted ten times or more. The chain recombines TRBV5-1 with TRBJ1-6; no clear D. Germline lookup yields CDR1 SGHRS and CDR2 YFSETQ. The CDR3 consists of 16 residues. V was cut by 1 base and J by 5 bases, with 13 bases left in between. CDR3 in amino acids: CASSLFGPVDNSPLHF. The CDR3, as DNA: TGCGCCAGCAGCTTGTTCGGCCCGGTAGATAATTCACCCCTCCACTTT.

This clonotype was found many times. The genes are TRBV10-3 and TRBJ1-5, with D tentatively TRBD1 (6 bases). The germline gives CDR1 ENHRY, CDR2 SYGVKD. Trimming pared 3 bases from V and 0 bases from J, leaving 12 bases between. The CDR3 is 16 residues long. DNA of the CDR3: TGTGCCATCAGTGACTGGGGGGCAGGTAGCAATCAGCCCCAGCATTTT. Residues: CAISDWGAGSNQPQHF.

In this sample, this clonotype turned up a few times. The chain is built from TRBV19 and TRBJ1-5; no clear D gene. V was clipped by 3 bases and J by 6 bases, with 6 bases between them. Germline loops: CDR1 LNHDA, CDR2 SQIVND (reference sequence). This CDR3 is built from 12 residues. Here the CDR3 DNA reads TGTGCCAGTAGTATCGAGAGTCAGCCCCAGCATTTT. The encoded protein is CASSIESQPQHF.

This clonotype appeared a few times. The chain recombines TRBV18 with TRBJ2-7; D remains unclear. V lost 3 bases and J 2 bases, leaving 14 bases between the germline ends. The CDR3 spans 15 residues. Germline V gives CDR1 KGHSH, CDR2 LQKENI. CDR3 amino acids: CASSPPGQRAYEQYF. CDR3 nucleotides: TGTGCCAGCTCACCGCCGGGCCAAAGGGCCTACGAGCAGTACTTC.

This clonotype was seen ten or more times. The chain recombines TRBV7-2 with TRBJ1-1; D call uncertain. Germline V gives CDR1 SGHTA, CDR2 FQGNSA. The CDR3 loop spans 13 amino acids. V lost 5 bases to trimming and J lost 6 bases, with 13 bases between them. The CDR3 protein is CASSQSLGAEAFF. Here the CDR3 DNA reads TGTGCCAGCAGCCAGAGTTTGGGCGCTGAAGCTTTCTTT.

This clonotype was picked up many times. CDR3 region: CASSPYARGAGAKNIQYF. The CDR3 region has the DNA TGCGCCAGCAGCCCTTACGCCCGTGGTGCGGGAGCCAAAAACATTCAGTACTTC. The V gene is TRBV4-3, the J gene TRBJ2-4; the D gene is possibly TRBD2 (5 bases). The germline CDR1 and CDR2 sequences are LGHNA and YSLEER. The CDR3 spans 18 residues. V lost 4 bases, J lost 0 bases, and 19 bases lay in between.

This clonotype showed up many times. The V and J genes are TRBV7-6 and TRBJ1-5; D is unclear. The CDR3 totals 12 residues. Trimming took off 2 bases at V and 7 bases at J, with 6 bases between the two ends. The germline V gene has CDR1 SGHVS and CDR2 FNYEAQ. CDR3 protein: CASSLWRQPQHF. CDR3 in DNA: TGTGCCAGCAGCTTATGGAGGCAGCCCCAGCATTTT.

This clonotype showed up many times. This chain links TRBV7-2 with TRBJ2-2; a weak D match, TRBD1 (5 bases). Trimming stripped 3 bases from V and 6 bases from J, with 11 bases between. This CDR3 spans 14 amino acids. Germline assignment: CDR1 SGHTA and CDR2 FQGNSA. This CDR3 is CASSFRQGSGELFF. In DNA, the CDR3 is TGTGCCAGCAGCTTTAGGCAGGGCTCCGGGGAGCTGTTTTTT.

This clonotype was observed many times. The rearrangement joins TRBV7-2 to TRBJ1-1, with 7 bases that match TRBD1. The V and J ends lost 3 bases and 1 base, in that order; junction bases with no gene match: 2. In germline, CDR1 is SGHTA, CDR2 FQGNSA. The CDR3 contains 14 residues. The CDR3 protein is CASSFRDRNTEAFF. CDR3 bases: TGTGCCAGCAGCTTCCGGGACAGGAACACTGAAGCTTTCTTT.

This clonotype was counted many times. This chain links TRBV2 with TRBJ2-5; D ambiguous. Germline CDR1 and CDR2: SNHLY and FYNNEI. The CDR3 sequence is 15 residues long. Between the trimmed V and J ends, which lost 3 bases and 0 bases, there was a span of 11 bases. The CDR3 spells CASSEPVWYQETQYF. For the CDR3, the DNA is TGTGCCAGCAGTGAGCCTGTTTGGTACCAAGAGACCCAGTACTTC.

The sample holds many counts of this clonotype. The rearrangement links TRBV7-3 to TRBJ2-3; D is possibly TRBD1 or TRBD2 (5 bases each). V was cut by 5 bases and J by 1 base, with 10 bases left in between. The CDR3 covers 14 residues. Germline V CDR1 and CDR2: SGHTA, FQGTGA. The CDR3 loop is CASSPGRGTDTQYF. The CDR3 bases are TGTGCCAGCAGCCCGGGACGGGGCACAGATACGCAGTATTTT. The variable domain in full, completed from reference TRBV7-3 and TRBJ2-3, reads GAGVSQTPSNKVTEKGKYVELRCDPISGHTALYWYRQSLGQGPEFLIYFQGTGAADDSGLPNDRFFAVRPEGSVSTLKIQRTERGDSAVYLCASSPGRGTDTQYFGPGTRLTVL.

V is TRBV6-2 or TRBV6-3 and J is TRBJ2-7; D is possibly TRBD1 (5 bases). The CDR3 has 13 residues. CDR1 and CDR2 from the germline V gene are MNHEY and SVGEGT. V was clipped by 5 bases and J by 6 bases, with 14 bases between them. The CDR3 nucleotides are TGTGCCAGCAGTGCCCGACAGTTCGTCGAGCAGTACGTC. It specifies CASSARQFVEQYV.

This clonotype was seen ten or more times. The chain recombines TRBV5-8 with TRBJ2-1, with D uncertain. The CDR3 contains 13 residues. Deletions cut 4 bases from V and 10 bases from J, with 15 bases between. Germline assignment: CDR1 SGHTS and CDR2 YDEGEE. The CDR3 nucleotides read TGTGCCAGCAGCCTGGGCCCCGACTCCGAGCAGTTCTTC. Translated: CASSLGPDSEQFF. The full variable domain, with the rest looked up from reference TRBV5-8 and TRBJ2-1, is EAGVTQSPTHLIKTRGQQATLRCSPISGHTSVYWYQQALGLGLQFLLWYDEGEERNRGNFPPRFSGRQFPNYSSELNVNALELEDSALYLCASSLGPDSEQFFGPGTRLTVL.

Comment on this clonotype: The junction shows a germline mismatch at one end, possibly a read error. The CDR3 sequence is CDSSLAYEQYF. Here the CDR3 DNA reads TGTGACAGCAGCCTGGCTTACGAGCAGTACTTC. The rearrangement links TRBV25-1 to TRBJ2-7; D gene unclear. Germline loops: CDR1 MGHDK, CDR2 SYGVNS. There are 11 residues in the CDR3.

This clonotype has a count of ten or more. V and J are TRBV7-7 and TRBJ2-1, with TRBD1 matching over 7 bases. The germline V gene encodes CDR1 SSHAT and CDR2 FNYEAQ (reference sequence). V shed 5 bases and J 6 bases; nucleotides not matched to a gene: 4. The CDR3 consists of 13 residues. The CDR3 reads CASSLDRTNEQFF. DNA for the CDR3: TGTGCCAGCAGCCTGGACAGGACCAATGAGCAGTTCTTC. Looking up the rest from reference TRBV7-7 and TRBJ2-1 gives the full variable domain: GAGVSQSPRYKVTKRGQDVTLRCDPISSHATLYWYQQALGQGPEFLTYFNYEAQPDKSGLPSDRFSAERPEGSISTLTIQRTEQRDSAMYRCASSLDRTNEQFFGPGTRLTVL.

This sequence joins TRBV24-1 and TRBJ1-2; D is ambiguous. The CDR3 spans 15 residues. Germline-derived CDR1 and CDR2 are KGHDR and SFDVKD. Trimming left V 5 bases short and J 2 bases short, with 14 bases between. Here the CDR3 reads CATSVPLLSNYGYTF. In nucleotides, the CDR3 is TGTGCCACCAGTGTCCCACTCCTGTCCAACTATGGCTACACCTTC.